The entry below gives a single T cell receptor beta chain sequence along with its context. The data originate from a study of T cell responses to AZD1222 COVID-19 vaccine. Sequencing was performed with immunoSEQ multiplex PCR; in TCRdb, only in-frame clones are kept and a portion is missing. Here the sample spans about 140,000 clones, roughly 92% being singletons. The V and J ends lost 1 base and 3 bases, in that order; junction bases with no gene match: 4. The CDR3 is made up of 16 amino acids. The germline V gene encodes CDR1 SGHRS and CDR2 YFSETQ. This sequence originates from an adult in good health. Specimen: peripheral blood, collected on day 0 of AZD1222 vaccination. The V call is TRBV5-1, the J call TRBJ2-6; 7 bases match TRBD1. CDR3 protein: CASSLTTGVGANVLTF. For the CDR3, the DNA is TGCGCCAGCAGCTTGACTACAGGGGTTGGGGCCAACGTCCTGACTTTC.